One T cell receptor beta chain is described in this entry. The antigen remains undetermined. This sample is part of a study of T cell responses to AZD1222 COVID-19 vaccine. Study-level results: Unmutated variant regions are reportedly the target of nearly half of TCRs that are spike-specific. None of the repertoires were sampled until the peak T cell response had passed.

With V trimmed by 7 bases and J by 8 bases, 14 bases remained unmatched. CDR3 length: 15 amino acids. CDR1 and CDR2 (germline): LGHNA, YNFKEQ. The analysis combined second doses at about 4 or about 12 weeks. This table comes from immunoSEQ multiplex PCR, and its TCRdb copy is limited to in-frame clones, with some not included. The sample has 70,000 to 95,000 clones, around 90% seen once. The TCR comes from an adult who received the AZD1222 COVID-19 vaccine. Material: peripheral blood, obtained 28 days after the second AZD1222 dose. This chain connects TRBV4-2 to TRBJ1-1; 9 nucleotides line up with TRBD1. CDR3 residues: CASTWGGQGNSEAFF. DNA for the CDR3: TGTGCCAGCACCTGGGGGGGACAGGGTAATTCGGAAGCTTTCTTT.